This TCR beta chain was sequenced during a study of radiation and T cells in renal cell carcinoma (dated by TCRdb to 2020 to 2021). Turning to the overall study: Samples were obtained from a clinical trial, in which 15 Gy stereotactic body radiation therapy was delivered to primary renal cell carcinomas and nephrectomy was performed 4 weeks later. In the roughly 54 samples combined, some 4,000,000 unique CDR3 nucleotide sequences were found, encoding roughly 3,000,000 unique CDR3 amino acid sequences. A total of some 55 samples underwent TCR beta sequencing, made up of approximately 26 tumors and some 27 peripheral blood samples. The full study reports these points: Changes in the blood repertoire were not tracked past 4 weeks after treatment. Because pretreatment tumor biopsies were not available, the study could not determine whether clonotypes were already present within the tumor at baseline. In blood, the top tumor clonotypes increased between baseline and 2 weeks post-radiation and then shrank by 4 weeks, which suggests that tumor-resident clones expanded only transiently. Because the trial had a single-armed design, the trial could not examine how radiation dose or scheduling affected the TCR repertoire.

The intended sense of this specimen's time point label: baseline pretreatment blood. What the treatment or condition label conveys for this sample: 15 Gy SBRT to primary tumor, nephrectomy 4 weeks later. Serial peripheral blood from radiation-treated patients was sampled at baseline, 2 weeks and 4 weeks after SBRT to track tumor-enriched clonotypes. All patients had renal cell carcinoma with clear cell pathology. Genomic DNA for TCR sequencing was prepared using the QIAamp DNA Blood Mini Kit (Qiagen). The analyses included only samples that passed all quality control checks. With respect to this clone: Its cognate antigen has yet to be identified. Base quality data are lacking; no much larger clone is found one base away.

Via the germline V gene, CDR1 is SGDLS and CDR2 YYNGEE. Including the terminal cysteine and phenylalanine, the CDR3 comprises 15 residues. The retained sequence is limited to the CDR3, 45 bases, with the frame set at the first base. V gives up 4 bases and J gives up 5 bases, and the segment between their germline ends measures 18 bases. TCR beta libraries were generated from genomic DNA with the immunoSEQ kit, following the manufacturer's recommendations. To prepare libraries, a first multiplex PCR with proprietary primers was run, followed by a second PCR that added unique barcodes, and a bead cleanup was done after each round. Each sample batch included a kit-provided positive control reaction and a negative control reaction. The final libraries underwent checking on an Agilent 4200 TapeStation D1000 ScreenTape, volumetric pooling, and quantification by qPCR. An Illumina NextSeq500 fitted with a MidOutput 150-cycle cartridge performed the sequencing, running 156 Read1 cycles and 15 Index1 cycles with the kit's custom primers. The pooled library was loaded at approximately 1 pM, with an approximately 19% PhiX control spiked in. The published analysis was carried out like this. Vendor-processed data were analyzed in R, with a clonotype defined as all T cells sharing the same CDR3 nucleotide sequence. For clone abundance analyses, frequencies were normalized to the 10,000 most abundant clones in each sample. Public T cell clones, which averaged fewer than five per sample, were excluded before analysis. Tumor-enriched clonotypes and baseline blood-enriched clonotypes were defined as those with an abundance difference of at least 32-fold between compartments. A beta-binomial differential abundance model was applied to find clonotypes that expanded or contracted between blood time points. Tumor-blood repertoire similarity was measured with the Baroni-Urbani and Buser coefficient, and group comparisons used two-tailed Wilcoxon tests in R. The source is immuneACCESS, and TCRdb retained only in-frame sequences with V and J called. Part of the clones is not carried over; for the studies checked, unresolved V genes explain less than half of this, and the remainder is unexplained. Clone size and V and J calls were adopted from that table, with D and trimming inferred from the DNA. The sample includes around 160,000 clones, with about nine tenths observed a single time. Jointly, the top ten make up about 4% of the sample.

Recombination connected TRBV9 to TRBJ1-2, with no confidently assigned D gene. The sample here was blood, taken from a patient whose treatment included radiotherapy and nephrectomy. The receptor's source is a woman in her 70s with renal cell carcinoma. The CDR3 protein is CASSPEEGFEYGYTF. The bases are TGTGCCAGCAGCCCAGAGGAGGGTTTTGAATATGGCTACACCTTC.